The 32 T cell receptor beta chains below come from one sample, sequenced in a study of post-analysis software for immune sequencing data. No antigen is known for these receptors. cDNA libraries of TCR beta carried unique molecular identifiers. From the PCR reads, TCRdb called clonotypes with MiXCR, one entry per CDR3 protein. This sample has roughly 400,000 distinct CDR3 sequences; 30% to 40% occur once, and the top ten carry less than 8%. Study conclusions and caveats: Patients had higher frequencies than controls of roughly five TRBV segments, including TRBV5-6, TRBV5-1 and TRBV20-1.

The specimen was blood. These receptors all stem from a girl aged 2-15 years with multiple sclerosis.

This clonotype has more than one count but fewer than ten. The rearrangement joins TRBV29-1 to TRBJ2-1; no clear D. CDR1 and CDR2 from the germline V gene are SQVTM and ANQGSEA. V lost 4 bases and J 3 bases, leaving 16 bases between the germline ends. The CDR3 is made up of 15 amino acids. The CDR3 DNA sequence: TGCAGCGTTGGGCGGCTACCCGGAATCTACAATGAGCAGTTCTTC. Amino acids: CSVGRLPGIYNEQFF.

V usage is TRBV7-8 and J usage is TRBJ2-7; TRBD1 agrees at 7 bases. V lost 5 bases, J lost 0 bases, and 7 bases stayed unmatched. Per germline, CDR1 SGHVS and CDR2 FQNEAQ. The CDR3 extends over 15 amino acids. The CDR3 is CASSAGRDSSYEQYF. As DNA, the CDR3 is TGTGCCAGCAGCGCAGGCCGGGACAGCTCCTACGAGCAGTACTTC. Drawing the rest from reference TRBV7-8 and TRBJ2-7, the complete variable domain is GAGVSQSPRYKVAKRGQDVALRCDPISGHVSLFWYQQALGQGPEFLTYFQNEAQLDKSGLPSDRFFAERPEGSVSTLKIQRTQQEDSAVYLCASSAGRDSSYEQYFGPGTRLTVT.

The sample holds one count of this clonotype. This chain joins TRBV12-3 or TRBV12-4 and TRBJ2-5; D is perhaps TRBD2 (6 bases). Trimming removed 6 bases from V and 5 bases from J, with 19 bases in between. This CDR3 is 15 amino acids long. CDR3 DNA sequence: TGTGCCAGCAGACCCCTAGTGGGAGGAGGCGAGACCCAGTACTTC. It codes for CASRPLVGGGETQYF.

This clonotype was observed a handful of times. The chain links TRBV4-2 to TRBJ1-2; a weak D match, TRBD1 (6 bases). Germline lookup yields CDR1 LGHNA and CDR2 YNFKEQ. Trimming pared 0 bases from V and 5 bases from J, leaving 13 bases between. The CDR3 is 15 amino acids. The CDR3 sequence: CASSQDRGGKYGYTF. Written as DNA, the CDR3 is TGTGCCAGCAGCCAAGACAGGGGCGGTAAATATGGCTACACCTTC.

This clonotype was seen a single time. The rearrangement joins TRBV20-1 to TRBJ1-1; 7 positions agree with TRBD1. CDR3 size: 22 residues. Germline loops: CDR1 DFQATT, CDR2 SNEGSKA (reference sequence). The trim removed 5 bases at V and 1 base at J, leaving 31 bases unmatched. The CDR3 protein is CSAVRDSEEYLTGIVANTEAFF. The CDR3 nucleotides read TGCAGTGCTGTGCGGGACAGTGAGGAGTACCTAACAGGGATAGTGGCGAACACTGAAGCTTTCTTT.

The V gene is TRBV12-3 or TRBV12-4, the J gene TRBJ1-6, with D possibly TRBD1 on 5 matching bases. The length of the CDR3 is 15 residues. V lost 5 bases, J lost 7 bases, and 15 bases lay in between. The CDR3 DNA reads TGTGCCAGCAGTCCGCTGGGACGGCAAAATTCACCCCTCCACTTT. Translated, it gives CASSPLGRQNSPLHF.

The chain links TRBV6-1 to TRBJ2-1; 9 nucleotides agree with TRBD2. J was trimmed by 0 bases and V by 5 bases; bases with no gene match: 5. CDR1 and CDR2 (germline): MNHNS, SASEGT. The CDR3 has 16 amino acids. The CDR3, as DNA: TGTGCCAGCAGTCATAATAGCGGGGGCTCCTACAATGAGCAGTTCTTC. It is translated as CASSHNSGGSYNEQFF.

This CDR3 reads CASSTPSSNNEQFF. The CDR3 coding sequence is TGTGCCAGCAGTACGCCTAGCAGTAACAATGAGCAGTTCTTC. J is TRBJ2-1 and V is TRBV25-1; D is perhaps TRBD2 (5 bases). V dropped 5 bases and J dropped 5 bases, with 13 bases sitting between them. The CDR3 loop spans 14 amino acids. Germline CDR1 MGHDK, CDR2 SYGVNS. The full variable domain, with the rest looked up from reference TRBV25-1 and TRBJ2-1, is EADIYQTPRYLVIGTGKKITLECSQTMGHDKMYWYQQDPGMELHLIHYSYGVNSTEKGDLSSESTVSRIRTEHFPLTLESARPSHTSQYLCASSTPSSNNEQFFGPGTRLTVL.

The rearrangement links TRBV27 to TRBJ2-5; D uncertain. Germline-derived CDR1 and CDR2 are MNHEY and SMNVEV (reference sequence). The CDR3 sequence is 13 residues long. V was shortened by 5 bases and J by 5 bases, with 12 bases between the two germline ends. The CDR3 coding sequence is TGTGCCAGCAGTAATTTTGTAGAGGAGACCCAGTACTTC. It is translated as CASSNFVEETQYF.

This clonotype has only a few counts. The rearrangement links TRBV20-1 to TRBJ1-2; 7 bases agree with TRBD1. With 7 bases clipped from V and 8 bases from J, the junction kept 7 bases outside the gene matches. Germline lookup yields CDR1 DFQATT and CDR2 SNEGSKA (reference sequence). This CDR3 comprises 11 residues. In DNA form, the CDR3 reads TGCAGTGACAGACAGGGTATCGGCTACACCTTC. Amino acid sequence: CSDRQGIGYTF.

The chain is built from TRBV18 and TRBJ2-4, with D possibly matching TRBD1 (5 bases). V lost 4 bases and J 4 bases, leaving 5 bases between the germline ends. The CDR3 loop spans 12 amino acids. The V gene's germline CDR1 is KGHSH and CDR2 LQKENI. CDR3 amino acids: CASSRQKNIQYF. CDR3 DNA sequence: TGTGCCAGCTCACGACAGAAAAACATTCAGTACTTC.

The rearrangement uses TRBV4-3 and TRBJ2-7, with TRBD1 identical over 9 bases. The CDR3 has 15 residues. The V segment lost 4 bases and the J segment 3 bases; nucleotides outside the gene matches: 7. Germline-derived CDR1 and CDR2 are LGHNA and YSLEER. In DNA, the CDR3 is TGCGCCAGCAGCCCCGACGGGACAGGGAACTACGAGCAGTACTTC. This gives the protein CASSPDGTGNYEQYF.

This clonotype was seen only a few times. The rearrangement links TRBV20-1 to TRBJ2-3; 11 bases fit TRBD2. Per germline, CDR1 DFQATT and CDR2 SNEGSKA (reference sequence). V was clipped by 0 bases and J by 5 bases; unmatched bases: 10. The CDR3 runs to 17 residues. Written as DNA, the CDR3 is TGCAGTGCTAGAGAGCCTCGACTAGCGGGGACGATAGATACGCAGTATTTT. It yields the protein CSAREPRLAGTIDTQYF.

The V gene is TRBV2, the J gene TRBJ2-5, with D perhaps being TRBD1 or TRBD2 (5 bases each). Germline V gives CDR1 SNHLY, CDR2 FYNNEI. V was cut by 7 bases and J by 4 bases, with 10 bases left in between. The CDR3 has 12 residues. The DNA for the CDR3 is TGTGCCAGCACGGTGAGGGGAGAGACCCAGTACTTC. It codes for CASTVRGETQYF.

Details on this clonotype: Being one base from a much bigger clone, this may be a read error. This chain links TRBV7-9 with TRBJ2-3; TRBD2 might be the D (5 bases). The CDR3 covers 11 residues. Germline CDR1 is SEHNR and CDR2 is FQNEAQ (reference sequence). The CDR3 loop reads CSSSPSGTQYF. The CDR3 DNA sequence: TGTTCCAGCAGCCCCAGCGGTACGCAGTATTTT.

V is TRBV20-1 and J is TRBJ2-7, with 7 bases identical to TRBD1. The J segment lost 4 bases and the V segment lost 0 bases, leaving 6 bases of the junction unmatched. Germline-derived CDR1 and CDR2 are DFQATT and SNEGSKA (reference sequence). This CDR3 is 14 amino acids long. The CDR3 sequence is CSARDQTGVYEQYF. CDR3 in DNA: TGCAGTGCTAGAGATCAAACAGGGGTGTACGAGCAGTACTTC.

The rearrangement joins TRBV27 to TRBJ2-3; D is perhaps TRBD1 (5 bases). Germline V gene lookup returns CDR1 MNHEY and CDR2 SMNVEV (reference sequence). With 3 bases removed from V and 4 bases from J, the gap between germline ends came to 17 bases. CDR3 length: 16 amino acids. The CDR3 reads CASSLVGHGASDTQYF. CDR3 in DNA: TGTGCCAGCAGTTTGGTGGGGCACGGAGCTTCAGATACGCAGTATTTT.

The rearrangement links TRBV7-9 to TRBJ2-7; perhaps TRBD1 as D (5 bases). The ends were cut back, 5 bases at V and 7 bases at J, with 18 bases in the middle. The germline V gene has CDR1 SEHNR and CDR2 FQNEAQ (reference sequence). The CDR3 has 14 residues. The chain's CDR3 is CASSPQTAPVEQYF. CDR3 DNA: TGTGCCAGCAGCCCCCAGACAGCTCCGGTGGAGCAGTACTTC. The full variable domain, with the rest looked up from reference TRBV7-9 and TRBJ2-7, is DTGVSQNPRHKITKRGQNVTFRCDPISEHNRLYWYRQTLGQGPEFLTYFQNEAQLEKSRLLSDRFSAERPKGSFSTLEIQRTEQGDSAMYLCASSPQTAPVEQYFGPGTRLTVT.

This chain uses TRBV7-9 with TRBJ2-5; no clear D gene. The CDR3 spans 13 residues. V was trimmed by 4 bases and J by 4 bases, leaving 10 bases between them. Germline V gene data show CDR1 as SEHNR and CDR2 as FQNEAQ (reference sequence). Here the CDR3 DNA reads TGTGCCAGCAGCTCCCTCAGCGTAGAGACCCAGTACTTC. It specifies CASSSLSVETQYF.

The rearrangement links TRBV25-1 to TRBJ2-1; the D gene could be TRBD1 or TRBD2 (5 bases each). Trimming removed 3 bases at V and 8 bases at J, with 14 bases between. The CDR3 is 14 residues long. Germline CDR1 MGHDK, CDR2 SYGVNS. The CDR3 coding sequence is TGTGCCAGCAGTGACATGCACGGGGCGGATGAGCAGTTCTTC. Translation gives CASSDMHGADEQFF.

The CDR3 sequence is CSASPPGGGDQPQHF. The CDR3 coding sequence is TGCAGTGCTAGCCCTCCAGGGGGCGGGGATCAGCCCCAGCATTTT. The chain couples TRBV20-1 to TRBJ1-5, with 8 bases fitting TRBD1. Germline CDR1 is DFQATT and CDR2 is SNEGSKA (reference sequence). V lost 3 bases and J lost 5; bases outside the gene matches: 9. This CDR3 is 15 amino acids long.

V gene TRBV3-1 combines with J gene TRBJ1-2; D is ambiguous. Germline V gives CDR1 LGHDT, CDR2 YNNKEL (reference sequence). Deletions cut 0 bases from V and 8 bases from J, with 16 bases between. This CDR3 contains 15 residues. The DNA of the CDR3 is TGTGCCAGCAGCCAAGATTGGGTAGTCTGGCAAGGCTACACCTTC. It specifies CASSQDWVVWQGYTF.

The chain recombines TRBV12-5 with TRBJ1-5; a possible D gene is TRBD1 (6 bases). The CDR3 length is 18 residues. V gave up 6 bases and J gave up 0 bases, with 21 bases separating them. Germline CDR1 LGHNT, CDR2 FRNRAP. DNA for the CDR3: TGTGCTAGTGGGGTTGGTCTCAGGGCAGGGGATAGCAATCAGCCCCAGCATTTT. It encodes CASGVGLRAGDSNQPQHF.

The V and J genes are TRBV7-9 and TRBJ2-1, with TRBD2 matching 10 bases. After removal of 5 bases from V and 3 bases from J, the junction contained 16 bases not matched to a gene. CDR1 and CDR2 (germline): SEHNR, FQNEAQ (reference sequence). The CDR3 is 19 residues long. DNA of the CDR3: TGTGCCAGCAGCGACACACTTTCCGGGACTAGCGAATACTACAATGAGCAGTTCTTC. Translating it yields CASSDTLSGTSEYYNEQFF.

V is TRBV9 and J is TRBJ1-5; D is unclear. V was shortened by 0 bases and J by 1 base, with 8 bases between the two germline ends. The CDR3 extends over 15 amino acids. The germline V gene has CDR1 SGDLS and CDR2 YYNGEE. CDR3 bases: TGTGCCAGCAGCGTAGCAGGCCGGAGCAATCAGCCCCAGCATTTT. It encodes CASSVAGRSNQPQHF.

The rearrangement joins TRBV12-3 or TRBV12-4 to TRBJ1-1; a possible D gene is TRBD1 (5 bases). Trimming removed 6 bases at V and 4 bases at J, with 12 bases between. CDR3 length: 13 residues. The CDR3 DNA reads TGTGCCAGCAGAACCGGGGGGAGCACTGAAGCTTTCTTT. Protein sequence: CASRTGGSTEAFF.

CDR3 sequence reads: CASSEPSSFNYGYTF. The CDR3 coding sequence is TGTGCCAGCAGCGAGCCGAGCTCCTTTAACTATGGCTACACCTTC. V is TRBV5-6 and J is TRBJ1-2; D is ambiguous. There are 15 residues in the CDR3. The germline CDR1 and CDR2 sequences are SGHDT and YYEEEE. V lost 4 bases, J lost 1 base, and 14 bases lay in between.

As concerns this clonotype: The junction and the germline gene differ at one end; a read error may be behind it. The chain combines TRBV27 with TRBJ2-7; weak D call: TRBD2 (5 bases). From germline, CDR1 is MNHEY and CDR2 SMNVEV (reference sequence). The CDR3 spans 14 residues. As DNA, the CDR3 is TGTGTCAGCAGTTCGGCGGCGGGTTCCTACGAGCAGTACTTC. Translation gives CVSSSAAGSYEQYF.

The genes are TRBV20-1 and TRBJ2-2; 7 bases align to TRBD2. This CDR3 is built from 14 residues. The junction had 8 bases not matched to a gene; V was cut back by 5 bases and J by 5 bases. From germline, CDR1 is DFQATT and CDR2 SNEGSKA (reference sequence). The CDR3 DNA follows: TGCAGTGCTTCCCTGGCGGGGGAGACCGGGGAGCTGTTTTTT. Translating it yields CSASLAGETGELFF.

The chain uses TRBV20-1 and TRBJ2-5, with 8 bases matching TRBD2. The J segment lost 2 bases and the V segment lost 3 bases, leaving 8 bases of the junction unmatched. Germline lookup yields CDR1 DFQATT and CDR2 SNEGSKA (reference sequence). The CDR3 length is 15 residues. CDR3 residues: CSARLSASGQETQYF. The CDR3 DNA follows: TGCAGTGCTAGGTTATCGGCTAGCGGGCAAGAGACCCAGTACTTC.

This chain connects TRBV29-1 to TRBJ2-5; 7 bases are a match to TRBD1. The CDR3 covers 13 residues. The V and J ends lost 2 bases and 11 bases, in that order; junction bases with no gene match: 11. CDR1 is SQVTM, CDR2 ANQGSEA, per germline. Here the CDR3 DNA reads TGCAGCGTTGAATTCGGGACAGCCAATGAGCAGTACTTC. Translated: CSVEFGTANEQYF.

V is TRBV28 and J is TRBJ2-3; 13 bases are a match to TRBD2. Unmatched junction bases numbered 9, after V lost 8 bases and J lost 4 bases. The CDR3 is made up of 16 amino acids. Germline assignment: CDR1 MDHEN and CDR2 SYDVKM. This CDR3 reads CASGTSGRAMADTQYF. The CDR3 nucleotides read TGTGCCAGCGGAACTAGCGGGAGGGCGATGGCAGATACGCAGTATTTT.